A selection of T cell receptor beta chains follows, all from one sample in a study of cytomegalovirus exposure and HLA in healthy donors. Only in-frame clones appear in the TCRdb table, and some are missing; sequencing was by immunoSEQ multiplex PCR. The table has approximately 220,000 clones, around 75% seen once; the top ten hold under 2%. Sequencing was carried out using PBMCs. These receptor sequences come from a young woman in good health and CMV-seronegative. The CDR3 runs from the conserved cysteine through the conserved F or W. The order of the fields is V gene, clone size, J gene, CDR3 protein. Clone size is given for some rows only: seen once, a few or many times, or a class if the clone is expanded.

TRBV7-9	.	TRBJ2-7	CASSFMRENEQYF
TRBV6-5	.	TRBJ1-2	CASSARDRGHHGYTF
TRBV11-3	.	TRBJ2-2	CASSFSRVQGSGELFF
TRBV5-4	once	TRBJ2-7	CASSLNSNEQYF
TRBV7-9	.	TRBJ2-2	CASSFPPSGRPNTGELFF
TRBV7-8	.	TRBJ2-3	CASSLAGQRGTDTQYF
TRBV30	.	TRBJ2-7	CAWAGGGSYEQYF
TRBV19	once	TRBJ2-7	CARIVAGGRDEQYF
TRBV5-1	.	TRBJ1-6	CASSLLGSGESPLHF
TRBV13	.	TRBJ2-5	CASSLRWTGATKNF
TRBV7-2	.	TRBJ2-7	CASSSSLTSGSYEQYF
TRBV5-6	once	TRBJ2-7	CASSLDLGVGYEQYF
TRBV18	.	TRBJ1-6	CASSPARGLLNSPLHF
TRBV11-2	.	TRBJ2-7	CASSLAGSRSSYEQYF
TRBV10-1	.	TRBJ2-1	CASSDAGYNEQFF
TRBV6-1	few	TRBJ1-2	CASSEQGYHGYTF
TRBV4-1	.	TRBJ2-1	CASSFRDRGPNPSYNEQFF
TRBV28	.	TRBJ2-1	CASTSRLAGGRSEQFF
TRBV12-2	.	TRBJ1-1	CASRFPRQGADGTEAFF
TRBV4-1	.	TRBJ2-2	CASSQEQGNTGELFF
TRBV6-1	.	TRBJ2-2	CASSRGDYHTGELFF
TRBV5-8	.	TRBJ1-5	CASSLGLSQPQHF
TRBV11-3	.	TRBJ2-2	CASSLASGRHTGELFF